These 21 T cell receptor beta chains were sequenced from one sample in a study of technical replicates of blood from several donors. TCRdb keeps only in-frame clones here, not all; method: immunoSEQ multiplex PCR. In the table there are tens of thousands of clones, roughly 89% of which are singletons. Sequencing was done on a sample of PBMCs. Receptors originate from a human donor in good health. Some clones in this sample may be carry-over from other donors' samples.

The chain recombines TRBV19 with TRBJ1-2; D is ambiguous. This CDR3 contains 9 residues. The V gene's germline CDR1 is LNHDA and CDR2 SQIVND (reference sequence). V was pared by 9 bases and J by 8 bases, with 7 bases between. DNA of the CDR3: TGTGCCAGCGGAGAGGGCTACACCTTC. Its protein product is CASGEGYTF.

The chain combines TRBV7-9 with TRBJ2-7; 9 nucleotides match TRBD1. In germline, CDR1 is SEHNR, CDR2 FQNEAQ (reference sequence). The CDR3 length is 14 residues. With 5 bases clipped from V and 6 bases from J, the junction kept 8 bases outside the gene matches. The CDR3 DNA reads as TGTGCCAGCAGCGCCTCCGGGACAGGGTTCGAGCAGTACTTC. This sequence encodes CASSASGTGFEQYF.

The CDR3 nucleotides are TGCGCCAGCAGCGTCAGCGGGAGCCTTTGGACCGGGGAGCTGTTTTTT. It translates to CASSVSGSLWTGELFF. The V call is TRBV5-1, the J call TRBJ2-2; 8 nucleotides align to TRBD2. Germline V gene data show CDR1 as SGHRS and CDR2 as YFSETQ. This CDR3 comprises 16 residues. V trimming: 4 bases; J trimming: 5 bases; junction bases outside the gene matches: 10.

The rearrangement links TRBV7-9 to TRBJ2-7, with D hard to call. Germline V lookup: CDR1 SEHNR, CDR2 FQNEAQ (reference sequence). The ends were cut back, 5 bases at V and 2 bases at J, with 13 bases in the middle. The CDR3 spans 14 residues. This chain's CDR3 is CASSPPVATYEQYF. In DNA, the CDR3 is TGTGCCAGCAGCCCCCCAGTGGCCACCTACGAGCAGTACTTC.

The genes are TRBV5-1 and TRBJ2-6; tentatively, D is TRBD2 (7 bases). CDR1 is SGHRS, CDR2 YFSETQ, per germline. The CDR3 sequence is 18 residues long. Trimming took 0 bases from V and 0 from J, leaving 13 bases between them. CDR3 sequence reads: CASSLAGGSLSGANVLTF. The CDR3, as DNA: TGCGCCAGCAGCTTGGCGGGGGGCAGCCTCTCTGGGGCCAACGTCCTGACTTTC.

Only one count was recorded for this clone. The chain uses TRBV15 and TRBJ2-1; 10 bases are a match to TRBD2. Germline CDR1 is LNHNV and CDR2 is YYDKDF (reference sequence). J gave up 4 bases and V 3 bases, and 6 bases lay outside the gene matches. This CDR3 contains 16 residues. The CDR3 DNA is TGTGCCACCAGCAGGGAGTTTAGCGGGGGGTACAATGAGCAGTTCTTC. Its translation is CATSREFSGGYNEQFF.

The genes are TRBV7-9 and TRBJ2-4; 9 bases fit TRBD2. V dropped 5 bases and J dropped 8; count of bases not matched to a gene: 13. Germline loops: CDR1 SEHNR, CDR2 FQNEAQ (reference sequence). The CDR3 consists of 16 residues. The CDR3 reads CASSISRGGRGDIQYF. Written as DNA, the CDR3 is TGTGCCAGCAGCATCTCGCGGGGGGGCCGCGGAGACATTCAGTACTTC. Drawing the rest from reference TRBV7-9 and TRBJ2-4, the complete variable domain is DTGVSQNPRHKITKRGQNVTFRCDPISEHNRLYWYRQTLGQGPEFLTYFQNEAQLEKSRLLSDRFSAERPKGSFSTLEIQRTEQGDSAMYLCASSISRGGRGDIQYFGAGTRLSVL.

CDR3 protein: CSVGTVRYEKLFF. CDR3 nucleotide sequence: TGCAGCGTTGGGACAGTTAGATATGAAAAACTGTTTTTT. The J gene is TRBJ1-4, the V gene TRBV29-1, with D possibly matching TRBD1 (6 bases). CDR1 SQVTM and CDR2 ANQGSEA come from the germline V gene. V gave up 4 bases and J gave up 6 bases, with 12 bases separating them. The CDR3 extends over 13 amino acids.

This clone was observed once. This CDR3 reads CASSLWTSRDTQYF. The CDR3 DNA reads TGTGCCAGCAGCCTCTGGACTAGCCGGGATACGCAGTATTTT. The chain links TRBV9 to TRBJ2-3; 8 bases fit TRBD2. Germline V CDR1 and CDR2: SGDLS, YYNGEE. With V trimmed by 4 bases and J by 6 bases, 7 bases remained unmatched. The CDR3 spans 14 residues.

This chain links TRBV4-2 with TRBJ2-5, with TRBD2 matching over 11 bases. Germline V gene data show CDR1 as LGHNA and CDR2 as YNFKEQ. CDR3 size: 16 residues. V lost 0 bases to trimming and J lost 5 bases; unmatched junction nucleotides: 5. The CDR3, as DNA: TGTGCCAGCAGCCAAGATCCTAGCGGGGGGTGGGAGACCCAGTACTTC. This gives the protein CASSQDPSGGWETQYF.

The rearrangement links TRBV2 to TRBJ1-6; 10 nucleotides agree with TRBD1. V gave up 3 bases and J gave up 12 bases; unmatched junction bases: 5. There are 14 residues in the CDR3. Germline loops: CDR1 SNHLY, CDR2 FYNNEI. CDR3: CASSERDRGGPLHF. CDR3 in DNA: TGTGCCAGCAGTGAGAGGGACAGGGGAGGACCCCTCCACTTT.

The table lists this clone with a count of one. The gene calls are TRBV11-2 and TRBJ2-1, with TRBD1 identical over 9 bases. V dropped 8 bases and J dropped 7; count of bases not matched to a gene: 12. Germline V gene lookup returns CDR1 SGHAT and CDR2 FQNNGV. The CDR3 sequence is 15 residues long. In DNA, the CDR3 is TGTGCCAGCTCCAAGGTCGGACAGGGGATGAATGAGCAGTTCTTC. As protein: CASSKVGQGMNEQFF. The full variable domain, completed using reference TRBV11-2 and TRBJ2-1, is EAGVAQSPRYKIIEKRQSVAFWCNPISGHATLYWYQQILGQGPKLLIQFQNNGVVDDSQLPKDRFSAERLKGVDSTLKIQPAKLEDSAVYLCASSKVGQGMNEQFFGPGTRLTVL.

This chain connects TRBV19 to TRBJ2-1; 11 bases align to TRBD1. The germline V gene has CDR1 LNHDA and CDR2 SQIVND (reference sequence). Trimming removed 3 bases from V and 5 bases from J; junction bases left unmatched: 3. The CDR3 loop spans 15 amino acids. The CDR3 nucleotides are TGTGCCAGTAGTATGGGACAGGGGGTAAACAATGAGCAGTTCTTC. It codes for CASSMGQGVNNEQFF.

This clone was seen once. CDR3 bases: TGTGCCAGCAGCCCAGGGGGCCCGGGTTCACCCCTCCACTTT. It codes for CASSPGGPGSPLHF. This chain uses TRBV9 with TRBJ1-6; 8 bases map to TRBD1. The germline gives CDR1 SGDLS, CDR2 YYNGEE. The V gene end was trimmed by 4 bases and the J gene end by 9 bases; junction bases not matched to a gene: 6. The CDR3 length is 14 residues.

This clone appeared once. The chain recombines TRBV7-2 with TRBJ2-7; tentative D call: TRBD2 (6 bases). This CDR3 comprises 14 residues. V was clipped by 1 base and J by 4 bases, with 11 bases between them. Germline V gene lookup returns CDR1 SGHTA and CDR2 FQGNSA. The CDR3 DNA reads TGTGCCAGCAGCTTAGGCCTAGCGTATTACGAGCAGTACTTC. The encoded protein is CASSLGLAYYEQYF.

The table lists this clone with a count of one. CDR3 protein: CASSTETGMGNTIYF. The DNA for the CDR3 is TGTGCCAGCAGTACCGAGACAGGGATGGGAAACACCATATATTTT. This chain joins TRBV6-6 and TRBJ1-3, with TRBD1 matching 7 bases. CDR3 length equals 15 residues. V dropped 5 bases and J dropped 4; count of bases not matched to a gene: 8. Germline lookup yields CDR1 MNHNY and CDR2 SVGAGI (reference sequence).

The chain couples TRBV5-8 to TRBJ2-5; 11 bases map to TRBD2. The V segment lost 5 bases and the J segment 2 bases; nucleotides outside the gene matches: 14. Germline-derived CDR1 and CDR2 are SGHTS and YDEGEE. The CDR3 consists of 18 residues. CDR3 sequence: CASSRGLADLERQETQYF. CDR3 nucleotide sequence: TGTGCCAGCAGTCGGGGACTAGCGGATTTGGAGAGGCAAGAGACCCAGTACTTC.

This chain joins TRBV19 and TRBJ1-6, with unresolved D. The CDR3 is 17 amino acids. V was pared by 4 bases and J by 0 bases, with 13 bases between. Germline V gives CDR1 LNHDA, CDR2 SQIVND (reference sequence). In DNA form, the CDR3 reads TGTGCCAGTAGTAGCACACTAAAGAGCTCCTATAATTCACCCCTCCACTTT. Protein sequence: CASSSTLKSSYNSPLHF.

The gene calls are TRBV12-1 and TRBJ2-1; the table's D gene call, TRBD1, was not cross checked with the DNA. TRBV12-1 is reported as a pseudogene. The CDR3 has 17 amino acids. In nucleotides, the CDR3 is TGTGCCAGCACCCTCCTTATTCCGGGACAGGGGTGCGGGGAGCAGTTCTTC. Its translation is CASTLLIPGQGCGEQFF.

The gene calls are TRBV4-1 and TRBJ2-3; D remains ambiguous. V lost 0 bases and J lost 0, with 7 bases in between. Germline V gives CDR1 MGHRA, CDR2 YSYEKL. CDR3 size: 15 residues. The CDR3 sequence: CASSQDGTSTDTQYF. Here the CDR3 DNA reads TGCGCCAGCAGCCAAGATGGTACTAGCACAGATACGCAGTATTTT.

The chain recombines TRBV5-1 with TRBJ1-1; TRBD1 matches at 8 bases. V shed 4 bases and J 4 bases; nucleotides not matched to a gene: 6. CDR3 length equals 14 residues. Germline V gene sequence: CDR1 SGHRS, CDR2 YFSETQ. Written as DNA, the CDR3 is TGCGCCAGCAGCAAGGACAGGGCGGGCACTGAAGCTTTCTTT. Amino acids: CASSKDRAGTEAFF.